This T cell receptor (beta chain) was sequenced in a study of T cells after posttransplantation cyclophosphamide. Only in-frame clones appear in the TCRdb table, and some are missing; sequencing was by immunoSEQ multiplex PCR. The sample holds tens of thousands of clones, and no clone turns up only once. This clone was detected a few times. Germline lookup yields CDR1 SNHLY and CDR2 FYNNEI. The CDR3 spans 14 residues. The V and J ends lost 5 bases and 5 bases respectively, with 15 bases between them. This sequence joins TRBV2 and TRBJ1-2; a weak D match, TRBD1 (5 bases). This receptor was taken from a woman in her sixties or seventies in good health, CMV-negative, and a related stem cell transplant donor. Sequenced material: PBMCs. In nucleotides, the CDR3 is TGTGCCAGCAGTCCGATCGGAGACAGTTATGGCTACACCTTC. Its translation: CASSPIGDSYGYTF.